Given below is one TCR beta chain in context. This sample was included in a study of T-cell memory formation after mild COVID-19. V lost 6 bases, J lost 11 bases, and 9 bases stayed unmatched. CDR3 length equals 14 residues. It was 5'RACE with constant-segment primers that produced the TCR alpha and TCR beta cDNA libraries, which carried sample barcodes and UMIs. Using its own MiXCR run on the 5' RACE reads, TCRdb lists one record per CDR3 protein. The repertoire holds 470,000 or so distinct CDR3 sequences, with nearly 25% as singletons. V is TRBV12-3 or TRBV12-4 and J is TRBJ2-1, with 11 bases matching TRBD2. The sequenced sample was PBMCs or a T cell subset sorted from them (not recorded which). The receptor was derived from an adult woman who had mild COVID-19 (a few samples of this study predate the infection). Cell type and time point are not known. CDR3 DNA: TGTGCCAGCAGCGTAACTAGCGGGGGAGCCCAGCAGTTCTTC. As protein: CASSVTSGGAQQFF.